This T cell receptor beta chain came from a study of a mutant IDH1 vaccine in newly diagnosed glioma. Study summary: The start of vaccination came 4-6 weeks after radiotherapy alone, or with temozolomide cycles. Males made up about 62% and females roughly 40% of treated patients, whose mean age was roughly 40 years. Prior therapy was radiotherapy, temozolomide, or both; most received both.

On this clone itself: The target antigen is unknown.

Germline V gives CDR1 SEHNR, CDR2 FQNEAQ (reference sequence). With 1 base removed from V and 0 bases from J, the gap between germline ends came to 6 bases. The length of the CDR3 is 15 residues. Here immunoSEQ multiplex PCR was the method, and the copy in TCRdb shows in-frame clones only, minus some. The repertoire includes about 94,000 clones, roughly 89% of them detected once, and 0.6% to 0.95% sits in the top ten. Time point described: week 47, end of study. Mutant IDH1 20-mer peptide, at 300 ug, made up each vaccine dose, with topical imiquimod. Astrocytomas found in donors were new, WHO grade 3 or 4, IDH1-mutant and ATRX-lost.

Material: PBMCs, obtained from a glioma patient whose treatment included an IDH1 peptide vaccine. The gene calls are TRBV7-9 and TRBJ1-4; D gene uncertain. The clonotype comes from a woman aged 45-59 years with glioma. The CDR3 DNA follows: TGTGCCAGCAGCTTAGGGGCAGCAACTAATGAAAAACTGTTTTTT. Its protein is CASSLGAATNEKLFF. Looking up the rest from reference TRBV7-9 and TRBJ1-4 gives the full variable domain: DTGVSQNPRHKITKRGQNVTFRCDPISEHNRLYWYRQTLGQGPEFLTYFQNEAQLEKSRLLSDRFSAERPKGSFSTLEIQRTEQGDSAMYLCASSLGAATNEKLFFGSGTQLSVL.